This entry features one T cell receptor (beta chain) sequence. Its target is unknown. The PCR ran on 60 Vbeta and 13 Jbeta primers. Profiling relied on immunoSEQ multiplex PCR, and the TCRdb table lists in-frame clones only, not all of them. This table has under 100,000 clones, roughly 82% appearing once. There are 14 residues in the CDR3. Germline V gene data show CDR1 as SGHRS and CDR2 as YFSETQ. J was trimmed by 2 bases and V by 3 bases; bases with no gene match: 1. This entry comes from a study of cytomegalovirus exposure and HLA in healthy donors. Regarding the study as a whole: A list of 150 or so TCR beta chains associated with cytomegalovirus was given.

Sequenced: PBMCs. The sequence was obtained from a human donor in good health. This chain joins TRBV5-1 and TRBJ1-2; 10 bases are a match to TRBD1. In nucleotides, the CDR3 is TGCGCCAGCAGCTGGGACAGGGGCAACTATGGCTACACCTTC. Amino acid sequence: CASSWDRGNYGYTF.